Here is one TCR beta chain with its context. No antigen is known for it. This specimen comes from a study of cytomegalovirus exposure and HLA in healthy donors. Study outcomes and limitations: Among TCR beta chains, those listed as cytomegalovirus-associated numbered more than 150. Many donors carried some public TCRs, although rarity characterized most TCR sequences.

Trimming cost V 0 bases and J 2 bases, with 10 bases left between them. CDR1 is SGDLS, CDR2 YYNGEE, per germline. The length of the CDR3 is 15 residues. In the PCR, 60 Vbeta and 13 Jbeta primers were used. The table came from immunoSEQ multiplex PCR; TCRdb's copy has only in-frame clones and leaves some out. The sample lists about 120,000 clones; over 60% were seen once. This sequence joins TRBV9 and TRBJ2-3; D gene uncertain. The specimen sequenced was PBMCs. The receptor was derived from a man aged 30 to 39 in good health and CMV-seropositive. Here the CDR3 DNA reads TGTGCCAGCAGCGTAGAGAGACTTCCCACAGATACGCAGTATTTT. Translating it yields CASSVERLPTDTQYF.